These 2 T cell receptor beta chains share one sample of origin, sequenced in a study of beta chain features in type 1 diabetes. General study findings and limits: Within each of all four CD4+ subsets, Type 1 diabetes patients had TCRB CDR3s that were moderately but significantly shorter.

Expressed TCRB transcripts got sequenced, as all isolated RNA was reverse transcribed. Assay used: immunoSEQ multiplex PCR; TCRdb lists only in-frame clones, some missing. The data hold about 150,000 clones, with approximately 7.8% observed a single time. Their antigens are not known. The sample comprised central memory CD4+ T cells from blood. The receptors originated from a middle-aged woman with type 1 diabetes.

The gene calls are TRBV6-6 and TRBJ1-5; 8 bases agree with TRBD1. The germline gives CDR1 MNHNY, CDR2 SVGAGI (reference sequence). The V gene end was trimmed by 4 bases and the J gene end by 6 bases; junction bases not matched to a gene: 11. This CDR3 contains 16 residues. CDR3 sequence reads: CASSSHMTGDLQPQHF. CDR3 nucleotides: TGTGCCAGCAGTTCTCACATGACAGGGGACCTTCAGCCCCAGCATTTT.

The chain combines TRBV27 with TRBJ1-1; perhaps TRBD1 as D (6 bases). V dropped 2 bases and J dropped 1 base, with 8 bases sitting between them. Germline V CDR1 and CDR2: MNHEY, SMNVEV (reference sequence). This CDR3 contains 14 residues. CDR3 in amino acids: CASSLRGGNTEAFF. CDR3 nucleotides: TGTGCCAGCAGTTTAAGGGGGGGGAACACTGAAGCTTTCTTT.